A selection of T cell receptor beta chains follows, all from one sample in a study of blood T cell repertoires in COVID-19. Clones were read by immunoSEQ multiplex PCR, and TCRdb kept only the in-frame ones, dropping some. In the table there are approximately 400,000 clones, less than 90% of which are singletons. The sample taken for sequencing was PBMCs or T cells enriched from blood (not recorded which). These receptors were taken from a woman aged 50 to 65 who had recovered from COVID-19. Each CDR3 is given with its conserved first and last residue. The order of the fields is D gene, V gene, CDR3 length, clone size, J gene, CDR3 DNA, CDR3 protein. The D gene is left open where the match is weak. Size is stated for part of the rows, as once, few or many counts, or as a class when the clone is expanded.

D: -
V: TRBV6-2/TRBV6-3
length: 17
size: -
J: TRBJ2-7
DNA: TGTGCCAGCAGTTTGAGGTCTAGCGTTCTAGGGACCTACGAGCAGTACTTC
CDR3: CASSLRSSVLGTYEQYF

D: TRBD1
V: TRBV5-4
length: 15
size: -
J: TRBJ1-2
DNA: TGTGCCAGCAGCTTCGTGACAGGGGGGAACTATGGCTACACCTTC
CDR3: CASSFVTGGNYGYTF

D: TRBD1
V: TRBV30
length: 14
size: -
J: TRBJ1-1
DNA: TGTGCCTGGAGTGGGGATCAGGGGGCCACTGAAGCTTTCTTT
CDR3: CAWSGDQGATEAFF

D: -
V: TRBV29-1
length: 12
size: -
J: TRBJ1-2
DNA: TGCAGCGTAGACCAGACAGGCTATGGCTACACCTTC
CDR3: CSVDQTGYGYTF

D: -
V: TRBV6-5
length: 14
size: -
J: TRBJ2-2
DNA: TGTGCCAGCAGCCGCGCCCTAGGGGCCGGGGAGCTGTTTTTT
CDR3: CASSRALGAGELFF

D: -
V: TRBV11-3
length: 15
size: -
J: TRBJ2-3
DNA: TGTGCCAGCAGCGGCAACCCCCCTCACACAGATACGCAGTATTTT
CDR3: CASSGNPPHTDTQYF

D: -
V: TRBV7-2
length: 15
size: once
J: TRBJ2-3
DNA: TGTGCCAGCAGCCCCGGGACTTTTAGCACAGATACGCAGTATTTT
CDR3: CASSPGTFSTDTQYF

D: TRBD1
V: TRBV5-8
length: 15
size: -
J: TRBJ2-2
DNA: TGTGCCAGCCCCCCGCCCGGACAGGGGGCCGGGGAGCTGTTTTTT
CDR3: CASPPPGQGAGELFF

D: -
V: TRBV18
length: 14
size: few
J: TRBJ1-1
DNA: TGTGCCAGCTCACTGCGGGGTCGGAACACTGAAGCTTTCTTT
CDR3: CASSLRGRNTEAFF

D: TRBD1
V: TRBV6-1
length: 14
size: -
J: TRBJ1-2
DNA: TGTGCCAGCAGTGAGCCAGGGGGCACTAATGGCTACACCTTC
CDR3: CASSEPGGTNGYTF

D: -
V: TRBV7-2
length: 13
size: -
J: TRBJ2-7
DNA: TGTGCCAGCAGCTTACCGGGCTCCTACGAGCAGTACTTC
CDR3: CASSLPGSYEQYF

D: TRBD1
V: TRBV7-9
length: 16
size: -
J: TRBJ2-1
DNA: TGTGCCAGCAGCTTAGAGACAGGGGGCTTCCACAATGAGCAGTTCTTC
CDR3: CASSLETGGFHNEQFF

D: -
V: TRBV5-4
length: 15
size: -
J: TRBJ1-2
DNA: TGTGCCAGCAGCTTATTAGGGGGGGTGAACTATGGCTACACCTTC
CDR3: CASSLLGGVNYGYTF

D: -
V: TRBV7-8
length: 21
size: -
J: TRBJ1-1
DNA: TGTGCCAGCAGCTTAGAGGCAGCGAAAGATATTTTGTGGCTATCGGTAACTGAAGCTTTCTTT
CDR3: CASSLEAAKDILWLSVTEAFF

D: TRBD2
V: TRBV29-1
length: 13
size: -
J: TRBJ2-2
DNA: TGCAGCGCCAGTCCTACTAGCGCCGGGGAGCTGTTTTTT
CDR3: CSASPTSAGELFF

D: TRBD1
V: TRBV4-1
length: 16
size: -
J: TRBJ1-1
DNA: TGCGCCAGCAGCCGCTTGGGACAGGGGGAAGGGGCTGAAGCTTTCTTT
CDR3: CASSRLGQGEGAEAFF

D: -
V: TRBV7-6
length: 16
size: -
J: TRBJ2-1
DNA: TGTGCCAGCAGCCCAAGAGGGGGGGGCTCCTACAATGAGCAGTTCTTC
CDR3: CASSPRGGGSYNEQFF

D: TRBD1
V: TRBV4-1
length: 16
size: once
J: TRBJ2-7
DNA: TGCGCCAGCAGCCAAGATAGGGCAGGGGGCAGCTACGAGCAGTACTTC
CDR3: CASSQDRAGGSYEQYF

D: -
V: TRBV5-1
length: 14
size: -
J: TRBJ1-1
DNA: TGCGCCAGCAGCTTGATGACAGCGAACACTGAAGCTTTCTTT
CDR3: CASSLMTANTEAFF

D: -
V: TRBV19
length: 14
size: -
J: TRBJ2-5
DNA: TGTGCCAGTAACGAAGGCGGGGGCGCGGAGACCCAGTACTTC
CDR3: CASNEGGGAETQYF

D: TRBD2
V: TRBV19
length: 14
size: -
J: TRBJ2-5
DNA: TGTGCCAGTAGCGCGGGAGGGCTCCTCGAGACCCAGTACTTC
CDR3: CASSAGGLLETQYF

D: TRBD1
V: TRBV24-1
length: 16
size: -
J: TRBJ2-3
DNA: TGTGCCACCAGTGATACGCCGGGACAGGGTACAGATACGCAGTATTTT
CDR3: CATSDTPGQGTDTQYF

D: TRBD2
V: TRBV9
length: 15
size: -
J: TRBJ2-1
DNA: TGTGCCAGCAGCGTAAATAGCGGGAGCTACAATGAGCAGTTCTTC
CDR3: CASSVNSGSYNEQFF

D: TRBD1
V: TRBV10-3
length: 15
size: -
J: TRBJ1-2
DNA: TGTGCCATCAGGGCGGGACAGGGTGGTTCGAGCGGCTACACCTTC
CDR3: CAIRAGQGGSSGYTF

D: -
V: TRBV5-1
length: 11
size: -
J: TRBJ2-1
DNA: TGCGCCAGCAGCCCAGACAATGAGCAGTTCTTC
CDR3: CASSPDNEQFF

D: -
V: TRBV2
length: 14
size: -
J: TRBJ2-3
DNA: TGTGCCAGCAGTGAACTCCTAGCATCGGATACGCAGTATTTT
CDR3: CASSELLASDTQYF

D: -
V: TRBV9
length: 16
size: -
J: TRBJ2-1
DNA: TGTGCCAGCAGCGTAGCGGGTGGAGGAATTCGCAATGAGCAGTTCTTC
CDR3: CASSVAGGGIRNEQFF

D: -
V: TRBV10-3
length: 14
size: -
J: TRBJ2-7
DNA: TGTGCCATCAGTGGTTATAGCGGAAATTACGAGCAGTACTTC
CDR3: CAISGYSGNYEQYF

D: -
V: TRBV20-1
length: 11
size: -
J: TRBJ1-2
DNA: TGCAGTGCTAGAGATTACAATGGCTACACCTTC
CDR3: CSARDYNGYTF

D: -
V: TRBV6-5
length: 12
size: -
J: TRBJ2-3
DNA: TGTGCCAGCACCGTCCTAGGAGATACGCAGTATTTT
CDR3: CASTVLGDTQYF

D: -
V: TRBV5-1
length: 13
size: -
J: TRBJ1-1
DNA: TGCGCCAGCAGCTTCGACAACAGGGTTCAAGCTTTCTTT
CDR3: CASSFDNRVQAFF

D: -
V: TRBV10-3
length: 13
size: -
J: TRBJ1-1
DNA: TGTGCCATCACGTGGGGAGAGAACACTGAAGCTTTCTTT
CDR3: CAITWGENTEAFF

D: TRBD2
V: TRBV7-2
length: 15
size: -
J: TRBJ2-7
DNA: TGTGCCAGCCTCGGGAATAGCGGGAGGAGGTACGAGCAGTACTTC
CDR3: CASLGNSGRRYEQYF

D: -
V: TRBV6-2/TRBV6-3
length: 16
size: few
J: TRBJ2-7
DNA: TGTGCCAGCAGTTACTTATTAACAGGGAGATACGACGAGCAGTACTTC
CDR3: CASSYLLTGRYDEQYF

D: -
V: TRBV6-5
length: 14
size: -
J: TRBJ1-1
DNA: TGTGCCAGCAGTTCCCGGGGAGGGCCGACTGAAGCTTTCTTT
CDR3: CASSSRGGPTEAFF

D: -
V: TRBV19
length: 15
size: -
J: TRBJ2-1
DNA: TGTGCCAGTAGCTCTTCGGTGGGCCTCTACAATGAGCAGTTCTTC
CDR3: CASSSSVGLYNEQFF

D: TRBD2
V: TRBV11-1
length: 15
size: -
J: TRBJ2-1
DNA: TGTGCCAGCAGCAAAGCGGGGTCGATGGGCAATGAGCAGTTCTTC
CDR3: CASSKAGSMGNEQFF

D: TRBD1
V: TRBV7-2
length: 15
size: -
J: TRBJ1-2
DNA: TGTGCCAGCAGCTTAGGGGGACAGGGGACCTATGGCTACACCTTC
CDR3: CASSLGGQGTYGYTF

D: TRBD1
V: TRBV7-2
length: 14
size: -
J: TRBJ2-7
DNA: TGTGCCAGCAGCTTGGCAGGGGGCTCCAACGAGCAGTACTTC
CDR3: CASSLAGGSNEQYF

D: -
V: TRBV5-1
length: 19
size: -
J: TRBJ2-1
DNA: TGCGCCAGCAGCCAAACCGCGATCCTAGCGTCGAGCTCCTACAATGAGCAGTTCTTC
CDR3: CASSQTAILASSSYNEQFF

D: TRBD1
V: TRBV7-6
length: 17
size: once
J: TRBJ1-3
DNA: TGTGCCAGCAGCGAATTCATTGACAGGGCTTCTGGAAACACCATATATTTT
CDR3: CASSEFIDRASGNTIYF

D: TRBD2
V: TRBV19
length: 17
size: -
J: TRBJ2-2
DNA: TGTGCCAGTAGTCTGGAGCACGCGGGAGCGAACACCGGGGAGCTGTTTTTT
CDR3: CASSLEHAGANTGELFF

D: -
V: TRBV4-3
length: 13
size: -
J: TRBJ1-2
DNA: TGCGCCAGCAGCCAGAGCATAGGAGGGCGCTACACCTTC
CDR3: CASSQSIGGRYTF

D: TRBD1
V: TRBV19
length: 15
size: -
J: TRBJ2-2
DNA: TGTGCCAGTAGTCTGGGGACAGGGGACACCGGGGAGCTGTTTTTT
CDR3: CASSLGTGDTGELFF

D: TRBD1
V: TRBV5-6
length: 14
size: -
J: TRBJ2-5
DNA: TGTGCCAGCAGCCTAAGGACAGGGCGCGAGACCCAGTACTTC
CDR3: CASSLRTGRETQYF

D: TRBD2
V: TRBV14
length: 16
size: -
J: TRBJ2-5
DNA: TGTGCCAGCAGCCACCGACTAGCGGGAGGGGGAGAGACCCAGTACTTC
CDR3: CASSHRLAGGGETQYF

D: TRBD2
V: TRBV19
length: 15
size: -
J: TRBJ2-1
DNA: TGTGCCAGTACCCACAAGCGGGGGGGACGGAATGAGCAGTTCTTC
CDR3: CASTHKRGGRNEQFF

D: TRBD2
V: TRBV5-1
length: 18
size: -
J: TRBJ2-7
DNA: TGCGCCAGCAGCAGGGGACTAGCGGGCACCAGGAGCTCCTACGAGCAGTACTTC
CDR3: CASSRGLAGTRSSYEQYF

D: TRBD1
V: TRBV4-1
length: 15
size: -
J: TRBJ1-5
DNA: TGCGCCAGCAGCCAGGGACAGGGGATGAATCAGCCCCAGCATTTT
CDR3: CASSQGQGMNQPQHF

D: -
V: TRBV7-8
length: 14
size: few
J: TRBJ1-4
DNA: TGTGCCAGCAGCCCGGACAGAGGGGATGAAAAACTGTTTTTT
CDR3: CASSPDRGDEKLFF

D: -
V: TRBV11-3
length: 13
size: -
J: TRBJ1-5
DNA: TGTGCCAGCAGCCACAGGGGCAATCAGCCCCAGCATTTT
CDR3: CASSHRGNQPQHF